These T cell receptor beta chains were read from a single sample in a study of beta chain features in type 1 diabetes. Using immunoSEQ multiplex PCR, the repertoire was profiled, and TCRdb retains in-frame clones only, with some absent. This table holds roughly 170,000 clones, approximately 13% found once. The sequenced sample consisted of central memory CD4+ T cells from blood. The receptors shown here come from a young woman in good health. The CDR3 runs from the conserved cysteine through the conserved F or W. Fields, in order: J gene, V gene, D gene, clone size, CDR3 DNA, CDR3 protein. A D gene is named only where the DNA matches it firmly. Only part of the rows carry a size: once, few, many, or a class if the clone is expanded.

j_gene: TRBJ2-2; v_gene: TRBV29-1; d_gene: TRBD1; abundance: few; CDR3nt: TGCAGCGTGTTACAGGGGAAGGGTACCGGGGAGCTGTTTTTT; CDR3aa: CSVLQGKGTGELFF
j_gene: TRBJ2-7; v_gene: TRBV5-4; d_gene: .; abundance: few; CDR3nt: TGTGCCAGCAGCTTGGCTAGAGACTCCTACGAGCAGTACTTC; CDR3aa: CASSLARDSYEQYF
j_gene: TRBJ2-3; v_gene: TRBV30; d_gene: .; abundance: few; CDR3nt: TGTGCCTGGAGTGCATACAACAGGGCCGGGGCGATAGATACGCAGTATTTT; CDR3aa: CAWSAYNRAGAIDTQYF
j_gene: TRBJ2-1; v_gene: TRBV7-9; d_gene: TRBD2; abundance: .; CDR3nt: TGTGCCAGCAGCTTAGGCGGGAGCAATGAGCAGTTCTTC; CDR3aa: CASSLGGSNEQFF
j_gene: TRBJ2-1; v_gene: TRBV6-1; d_gene: .; abundance: few; CDR3nt: TGTGCCAGCACCTTAGCGGATAGCTCCTACAATGAGCAGTTCTTC; CDR3aa: CASTLADSSYNEQFF
j_gene: TRBJ1-1; v_gene: TRBV5-4; d_gene: TRBD1; abundance: few; CDR3nt: TGTGCCAGCAGCTTGGGAGGGACAGGGATAAACACTGAAGCTTTCTTT; CDR3aa: CASSLGGTGINTEAFF
j_gene: TRBJ2-6; v_gene: TRBV4-2; d_gene: .; abundance: few; CDR3nt: TGTGCCAGCAGCCAAGGGGGGGCGGGAGCCACTGGGGCCAACGTCCTGACTTTC; CDR3aa: CASSQGGAGATGANVLTF
j_gene: TRBJ1-1; v_gene: TRBV7-2; d_gene: .; abundance: few; CDR3nt: TGTGCCAGCAGCTCCCCAGGATCGGGGGACACTGAAGCTTTCTTT; CDR3aa: CASSSPGSGDTEAFF
j_gene: TRBJ2-3; v_gene: TRBV9; d_gene: .; abundance: .; CDR3nt: TGTGCCAGCAGCCCCCTACTCGGACAGGGAGGGACAGATACGCAGTATTTT; CDR3aa: CASSPLLGQGGTDTQYF
j_gene: TRBJ1-5; v_gene: TRBV28; d_gene: TRBD1; abundance: .; CDR3nt: TGTGCCAGCAGTTCCCCGGGACAGGGGAATAATCAGCCCCAGCATTTT; CDR3aa: CASSSPGQGNNQPQHF
j_gene: TRBJ2-1; v_gene: TRBV28; d_gene: TRBD1; abundance: few; CDR3nt: TGTGCCAGCAGTGTCCCGGGACAGGGGGCGAACAATGAGCAGTTCTTC; CDR3aa: CASSVPGQGANNEQFF
j_gene: TRBJ2-5; v_gene: TRBV19; d_gene: TRBD2; abundance: .; CDR3nt: TGTGCCAGTAGTTCCCAGACTAGCGACAAAGAGACCCAGTACTTC; CDR3aa: CASSSQTSDKETQYF
j_gene: TRBJ2-2; v_gene: TRBV9; d_gene: .; abundance: .; CDR3nt: TGTGCCAGCAGCGTAGTTGGGCAAGACACCGGGGAGCTGTTTTTT; CDR3aa: CASSVVGQDTGELFF
j_gene: TRBJ2-5; v_gene: TRBV4-2; d_gene: TRBD2; abundance: .; CDR3nt: TGTGCCAGCAGCCCCCCCAGGGCGGGAGCAGAGACCCAGTACTTC; CDR3aa: CASSPPRAGAETQYF
j_gene: TRBJ2-5; v_gene: TRBV7-8; d_gene: .; abundance: .; CDR3nt: TGTGCCAGCAGCTTAGGAGTGTTACTACAAGAGACCCAGTACTTC; CDR3aa: CASSLGVLLQETQYF
j_gene: TRBJ2-7; v_gene: TRBV6-7; d_gene: TRBD1; abundance: few; CDR3nt: TGTGCCAGCATAGGACAGGGCTACTACGAGCAGTACTTC; CDR3aa: CASIGQGYYEQYF
j_gene: TRBJ2-3; v_gene: TRBV2; d_gene: .; abundance: .; CDR3nt: TGTGCCAGCAGTGACCAGGGGATAGGAGATACGCAGTATTTT; CDR3aa: CASSDQGIGDTQYF
j_gene: TRBJ1-3; v_gene: TRBV29-1; d_gene: .; abundance: .; CDR3nt: TGCAGCGTTGAAGTCAGTTACACCATATATTTT; CDR3aa: CSVEVSYTIYF
j_gene: TRBJ2-7; v_gene: TRBV7-9; d_gene: TRBD2; abundance: few; CDR3nt: TGTGCCAGCAGCCCCGGGACTAGCGGAACCTACGAGCAGTACTTC; CDR3aa: CASSPGTSGTYEQYF
j_gene: TRBJ2-7; v_gene: TRBV5-4; d_gene: TRBD2; abundance: .; CDR3nt: TGTGCCAGCAGCATTAGCGGGAGATGGGCCGAGCAGTACTTC; CDR3aa: CASSISGRWAEQYF
j_gene: TRBJ2-5; v_gene: TRBV5-6; d_gene: TRBD2; abundance: few; CDR3nt: TGTGCCAGCAGCTTGGGAGCGGGAGGGCCATTTGAGACCCAGTACTTC; CDR3aa: CASSLGAGGPFETQYF
j_gene: TRBJ2-7; v_gene: TRBV6-1; d_gene: TRBD2; abundance: .; CDR3nt: TGTGCCAGCAGTGGGTTCCAGACTAGCGGGAGTGACGAGCAGTACTTC; CDR3aa: CASSGFQTSGSDEQYF
j_gene: TRBJ2-7; v_gene: TRBV11-1; d_gene: .; abundance: .; CDR3nt: TGTGCCAGCAGCCCCCGTCCGGGCGGGTCCTACGAGCAGTACTTC; CDR3aa: CASSPRPGGSYEQYF
j_gene: TRBJ2-7; v_gene: TRBV30; d_gene: .; abundance: few; CDR3nt: TGTGCCTGCATCAGGGCCGAGCAGTACTTC; CDR3aa: CACIRAEQYF
j_gene: TRBJ2-3; v_gene: TRBV7-7; d_gene: .; abundance: .; CDR3nt: TGTGCCAGCAGCTTATCGGGGACAGATACGCAGTATTTT; CDR3aa: CASSLSGTDTQYF
j_gene: TRBJ1-2; v_gene: TRBV7-2; d_gene: TRBD1; abundance: .; CDR3nt: TGTGCCAGCAGCTTAGGGGGACAGGGGTCTGGCTACACCTTC; CDR3aa: CASSLGGQGSGYTF
j_gene: TRBJ1-1; v_gene: TRBV30; d_gene: TRBD1; abundance: few; CDR3nt: TGTGCCTCCCTACAGGGGAAAGGCACTGAAGCTTTCTTT; CDR3aa: CASLQGKGTEAFF
j_gene: TRBJ1-2; v_gene: TRBV28; d_gene: .; abundance: .; CDR3nt: TGTGCCAGCAGTTCTAGTCCTAACTATGGCTACACCTTC; CDR3aa: CASSSSPNYGYTF
j_gene: TRBJ1-2; v_gene: TRBV11-2; d_gene: TRBD1; abundance: .; CDR3nt: TGTGCCAGCAGCTCGAACCCGGGACAGGGGTCTGGCTACACCTTC; CDR3aa: CASSSNPGQGSGYTF
j_gene: TRBJ2-4; v_gene: TRBV27; d_gene: TRBD1; abundance: many; CDR3nt: TGTGCCAGCAGTCCCTCGACCCGGACAGGGGAAAACATTCAGTACTTC; CDR3aa: CASSPSTRTGENIQYF
j_gene: TRBJ1-1; v_gene: TRBV7-2; d_gene: .; abundance: few; CDR3nt: TGTGCCAGCAGCTTATCTAGGACAGAGAACACTGAAGCTTTCTTT; CDR3aa: CASSLSRTENTEAFF
j_gene: TRBJ2-1; v_gene: TRBV28; d_gene: TRBD2; abundance: few; CDR3nt: TGTGCCAGCACTCCGAGCGGGACCCTCTCCTACAATGAGCAGTTCTTC; CDR3aa: CASTPSGTLSYNEQFF
j_gene: TRBJ2-3; v_gene: TRBV2; d_gene: .; abundance: .; CDR3nt: TGTGCCAGCAGTTTGACTAGTTTCGCAGATACGCAGTATTTT; CDR3aa: CASSLTSFADTQYF
j_gene: TRBJ2-1; v_gene: TRBV18; d_gene: .; abundance: few; CDR3nt: TGTGCCAGCTCACCATCGAATGAGCAGTTCTTC; CDR3aa: CASSPSNEQFF